Listed below are T cell receptor beta chains from one sample, sequenced in a study of cytomegalovirus exposure and HLA in healthy donors. Generated by immunoSEQ multiplex PCR, the TCRdb table keeps only in-frame clones and is missing some. The table has 100,000 or so clones, more than 75% seen once; the top ten hold around 3.8%. The specimen sequenced was PBMCs. The receptors stem from a woman aged 45-65 years in good health and CMV-seropositive. Both conserved end residues are part of each CDR3. D genes are given only for firm matches. Clone size is given for some rows only: seen once, a few or many times, or a class if the clone is expanded.

clone size | J gene | D gene | V gene | CDR3 protein | CDR3 DNA
. | TRBJ1-6 | TRBD1 | TRBV30 | CAWGQGIDSPLHF | TGTGCCTGGGGACAGGGGATAGATTCACCCCTCCACTTT
few | TRBJ1-3 | . | TRBV9 | CASSVAYSGNTIYF | TGTGCCAGCAGCGTAGCCTACTCTGGAAACACCATATATTTT
. | TRBJ2-2 | . | TRBV2 | CASSGTWDGELFF | TGTGCCAGCAGTGGGACATGGGACGGGGAGCTGTTTTTT
few | TRBJ1-6 | TRBD1 | TRBV7-8 | CASSLRDSKNSPLHF | TGTGCCAGCAGCCTCCGGGACAGCAAGAATTCACCCCTCCACTTT
. | TRBJ2-1 | TRBD2 | TRBV5-1 | CASSTGLAGAPNEQFF | TGCGCCAGCAGCACCGGACTAGCGGGAGCGCCCAATGAGCAGTTCTTC
. | TRBJ1-2 | . | TRBV4-2 | CASSQAGGDYGYTF | TGTGCCAGCAGCCAAGCCGGCGGTGACTATGGCTACACCTTC
. | TRBJ2-2 | TRBD2 | TRBV7-3 | CASSQGASGRAGGELFF | TGTGCCAGCAGCCAAGGGGCTAGCGGGAGGGCCGGCGGGGAGCTGTTTTTT
. | TRBJ1-5 | . | TRBV19 | CASSTRQPNQPQHF | TGTGCCAGTAGTACCCGACAGCCCAATCAGCCCCAGCATTTT
few | TRBJ1-1 | . | TRBV7-2 | CASSLQWNTEAFF | TGTGCCAGCAGCTTACAGTGGAACACTGAAGCTTTCTTT
. | TRBJ2-3 | TRBD1 | TRBV4-2 | CASSQDTGQGATDTQYF | TGTGCCAGCAGCCAAGATACAGGACAGGGGGCAACAGATACGCAGTATTTT
. | TRBJ2-3 | . | TRBV5-8 | CASSSQGHRTDTQYF | TGTGCCAGCAGCTCGCAGGGACATCGAACAGATACGCAGTATTTT
. | TRBJ2-1 | TRBD2 | TRBV13 | CASSPLAGGYNEQFF | TGTGCCAGCAGCCCACTAGCGGGAGGATATAATGAGCAGTTCTTC
. | TRBJ1-1 | TRBD1 | TRBV7-9 | CASREGQGAIAFF | TGTGCCAGCAGGGAGGGACAGGGGGCAATAGCTTTCTTT
. | TRBJ1-5 | . | TRBV10-3 | CAISESPQGEPQHF | TGTGCCATCAGTGAGTCTCCCCAGGGCGAGCCCCAGCATTTT
. | TRBJ2-5 | . | TRBV4-1 | CASSPIAGEGEQYF | TGCGCCAGCAGCCCGATAGCGGGCGAGGGGGAGCAGTACTTC
. | TRBJ2-2 | TRBD2 | TRBV6-5 | CASSYGLAGAGELFF | TGTGCCAGCAGTTACGGACTAGCGGGAGCCGGGGAGCTGTTTTTT
. | TRBJ2-1 | . | TRBV4-1 | CASSPQQGLSYNEQFF | TGCGCCAGCAGTCCCCAACAGGGCCTCTCCTACAATGAGCAGTTCTTC
. | TRBJ2-7 | . | TRBV6-1 | CASSEILSSFPYEQYF | TGTGCCAGCAGTGAAATTCTGAGTAGCTTTCCCTACGAGCAGTACTTC
few | TRBJ1-2 | TRBD1 | TRBV11-2 | CASSLGTGANYGYTF | TGTGCCAGCAGCCTCGGGACAGGAGCTAACTATGGCTACACCTTC
few | TRBJ2-5 | TRBD2 | TRBV5-6 | CASSLGGGRSRETQYF | TGTGCCAGCAGCTTAGGAGGCGGGAGAAGTAGAGAGACCCAGTACTTC
. | TRBJ2-7 | TRBD2 | TRBV19 | CASRLSGGLGSDEQYF | TGTGCCAGTCGTCTCTCGGGGGGTCTGGGCTCCGACGAGCAGTACTTC
. | TRBJ2-1 | TRBD2 | TRBV2 | CASRVLTSGRDNEQFF | TGTGCCAGCAGAGTTTTAACTAGCGGGAGGGACAATGAGCAGTTCTTC
. | TRBJ2-5 | . | TRBV29-1 | CSVVGQGGTQYF | TGCAGCGTTGTGGGGCAGGGGGGGACCCAGTACTTC
. | TRBJ1-4 | . | TRBV21-1 | CASASEGIF | TGTGCCAGCGCCTCAGAGGGTATTTTT
. | TRBJ2-3 | . | TRBV19 | CASSPRTVTDTQYF | TGTGCCAGTAGTCCCCGGACAGTCACAGATACGCAGTATTTT
. | TRBJ2-5 | TRBD2 | TRBV11-2 | CASSLRLTSGGMETQYF | TGTGCCAGCAGCTTAAGGTTGACTAGCGGGGGGATGGAGACCCAGTACTTC
. | TRBJ1-5 | . | TRBV9 | CASSAGLNQPQHF | TGTGCCAGCTCCGCAGGCCTCAATCAGCCCCAGCATTTT
. | TRBJ1-1 | TRBD1 | TRBV29-1 | CSAKGADNEAFF | TGCAGCGCTAAGGGGGCCGATAATGAAGCTTTCTTT
. | TRBJ2-1 | TRBD2 | TRBV27 | CASSQLAGGRNEQFF | TGTGCCAGCAGCCAACTAGCGGGAGGGCGAAATGAGCAGTTCTTC
. | TRBJ2-1 | . | TRBV4-2 | CASSQEGGAPGGEQFF | TGTGCCAGCAGCCAAGAGGGGGGGGCCCCCGGAGGCGAGCAGTTCTTC
. | TRBJ1-2 | TRBD1 | TRBV5-1 | CASSLGPGQGNYGYTF | TGCGCCAGCAGCTTGGGCCCGGGACAGGGGAACTATGGCTACACCTTC
. | TRBJ2-1 | . | TRBV19 | CASTSWGSGNEQFF | TGTGCCAGTACATCCTGGGGTAGCGGCAATGAGCAGTTCTTC
. | TRBJ1-1 | TRBD1 | TRBV6-5 | CASSTGTGGEAFF | TGTGCCAGCAGTACCGGGACAGGAGGAGAAGCTTTCTTT
. | TRBJ2-3 | TRBD2 | TRBV5-1 | CASSLAGRRSTDTQYF | TGCGCCAGCAGCTTGGCCGGGAGGCGGAGCACAGATACGCAGTATTTT
few | TRBJ1-2 | . | TRBV5-1 | CASSSRDGGAYGYTF | TGCGCCAGCAGCTCTAGGGACGGAGGGGCCTATGGCTACACCTTC
. | TRBJ1-2 | . | TRBV13 | CASIPTGGGDGYTF | TGTGCCAGCATCCCGACTGGGGGAGGGGATGGCTACACCTTC
. | TRBJ2-5 | TRBD2 | TRBV27 | CASSPRGLIKETQYF | TGTGCCAGCAGCCCAAGGGGACTAATAAAAGAGACCCAGTACTTC
. | TRBJ2-7 | TRBD1 | TRBV19 | CARGQGKYF | TGTGCCAGGGGACAGGGGAAGTACTTC
. | TRBJ1-6 | . | TRBV30 | CAWSVRQGNLRGPLHF | TGTGCCTGGAGTGTACGGCAGGGGAATTTAAGGGGGCCCCTCCACTTT
. | TRBJ1-1 | . | TRBV5-1 | CASSNPTANTEAFF | TGCGCCAGCAGTAATCCCACAGCGAACACTGAAGCTTTCTTT
few | TRBJ1-2 | TRBD1 | TRBV5-1 | CASSLESGTGGGYTF | TGCGCCAGCAGCTTGGAATCCGGGACAGGGGGCGGCTACACCTTC
. | TRBJ2-1 | TRBD2 | TRBV6-1 | CASSVFSGTSYNEQFF | TGTGCCAGCAGTGTCTTTAGCGGGACGTCCTACAATGAGCAGTTCTTC
. | TRBJ2-3 | . | TRBV7-9 | CASSFGQSDTQYF | TGTGCCAGCAGCTTCGGACAGTCAGATACGCAGTATTTT
. | TRBJ1-5 | . | TRBV19 | CASTPRQARNQPQHF | TGTGCCAGTACGCCTCGACAGGCTAGAAATCAGCCCCAGCATTTT
. | TRBJ2-7 | . | TRBV7-3 | CASSLYQVPYEQYF | TGTGCCAGCAGCTTATACCAGGTTCCCTACGAGCAGTACTTC
. | TRBJ1-4 | . | TRBV4-1 | CASSLTGLTNEKLFF | TGCGCCAGCAGCCTTACAGGGTTAACTAATGAAAAACTGTTTTTT
. | TRBJ1-5 | TRBD1 | TRBV12-5 | CASGLVGTGVFQPQHF | TGTGCTAGTGGTTTGGTGGGGACAGGGGTTTTTCAGCCCCAGCATTTT
. | TRBJ2-7 | TRBD2 | TRBV18 | CASSPLVGAGGGEQYF | TGTGCCAGCTCACCCCTGGTGGGGGCGGGAGGTGGCGAGCAGTACTTC
. | TRBJ1-2 | . | TRBV11-1 | CASSPGGTNYGYTF | TGTGCCAGCAGCCCGGGGGGGACAAACTATGGCTACACCTTC
. | TRBJ2-3 | TRBD2 | TRBV19 | CASSAVLAGGTDTQYF | TGTGCCAGTAGTGCTGTACTAGCGGGGGGCACAGATACGCAGTATTTT
. | TRBJ1-5 | . | TRBV4-1 | CASSQGFRGGLGQPQHF | TGCGCCAGCAGCCAAGGGTTTAGGGGGGGCCTCGGACAGCCCCAGCATTTT
few | TRBJ1-1 | TRBD1 | TRBV11-2 | CASSLGTGGNTEAFF | TGTGCCAGCAGCTTAGGGACAGGGGGCAACACTGAAGCTTTCTTT
. | TRBJ1-3 | . | TRBV29-1 | CSVEDSTLGNTIYF | TGCAGCGTTGAAGACAGTACCCTTGGAAACACCATATATTTT
. | TRBJ1-3 | TRBD1 | TRBV27 | CASSSGQGLSGNTIYF | TGTGCCAGCAGTTCCGGACAGGGGCTCTCTGGAAACACCATATATTTT
. | TRBJ2-3 | . | TRBV10-2 | CASSEPPSTDTQYF | TGCGCCAGCAGTGAGCCCCCCTCCACAGATACGCAGTATTTT
. | TRBJ1-1 | TRBD1 | TRBV5-5 | CASSLTGGAAEAFF | TGTGCCAGCAGCTTGACAGGGGGCGCGGCTGAAGCTTTCTTT
. | TRBJ1-2 | TRBD1 | TRBV5-1 | CASSLDRGRGYTF | TGCGCCAGCAGCTTGGACAGGGGGCGAGGCTACACCTTC